This is a list of T cell receptor beta chains from one sample in a study of blood T cell repertoires in COVID-19. TCRdb's table, derived via immunoSEQ multiplex PCR, lists solely in-frame clones and lacks some. The sample holds some 200,000 clones, just under 85% seen once. Specimen: PBMCs or T cells enriched from blood (not recorded which). These receptors all come from a woman aged 40 to 50 with acute COVID-19. Each CDR3 is given with its conserved first and last residue. A D gene is named only where the DNA matches it firmly. Where a row states a size, it is once, few, many or the class of an expanded clone; other rows omit it.

V,D,size,J,CDR3,DNA
TRBV3-1/TRBV3-2,NA,NA,TRBJ1-4,CASSQARGGEKLFF,TGTGCCAGCAGCCAAGCCAGGGGAGGGGAAAAACTGTTTTTT
TRBV30,NA,NA,TRBJ1-6,CAWSVLGSGNSPLHF,TGTGCCTGGAGTGTACTCGGGTCAGGGAATTCACCCCTCCACTTT
TRBV25-1,TRBD1,NA,TRBJ2-1,CASSEFRDRGKNEQFF,TGTGCCAGCAGTGAGTTCCGGGACAGGGGGAAAAATGAGCAGTTCTTC
TRBV7-9,NA,NA,TRBJ2-7,CASGQGSEQYF,TGTGCTTCAGGGCAGGGATCGGAGCAGTACTTC
TRBV28,NA,NA,TRBJ1-4,CASNQDSGNEKLFF,TGTGCCAGCAACCAGGACAGTGGTAATGAAAAACTGTTTTTT
TRBV19,TRBD1,NA,TRBJ1-5,CASSIGTDQPQHF,TGTGCCAGTAGTATCGGGACAGATCAGCCCCAGCATTTT
TRBV7-3,TRBD2,NA,TRBJ2-3,CASGPTGGPADTQYF,TGTGCCAGCGGCCCAACGGGGGGGCCAGCAGATACGCAGTATTTT
TRBV30,TRBD1,NA,TRBJ1-6,CAWRAGGGGSPLHF,TGTGCCTGGAGGGCGGGAGGGGGCGGCTCACCCCTCCACTTT
TRBV29-1,NA,NA,TRBJ1-2,CSVVGQPNGYTF,TGCAGCGTTGTTGGACAGCCGAATGGCTACACCTTC
TRBV5-1,TRBD2,NA,TRBJ2-1,CASSLGQGAGEDEQFF,TGCGCCAGCAGCTTGGGCCAAGGGGCGGGGGAAGATGAGCAGTTCTTC
TRBV21-1,NA,NA,TRBJ1-2,CASSKGTGYGYTF,TGTGCCAGCAGCAAAGGGACAGGGTATGGCTACACCTTC
TRBV6-6,NA,NA,TRBJ1-4,CASSYGQGTNEKLFF,TGTGCCAGCAGTTACGGGCAGGGTACTAATGAAAAACTGTTTTTT
TRBV6-5,NA,few,TRBJ1-4,CASSEYDSNEKLFF,TGTGCCAGCAGCGAGTACGATAGTAATGAAAAACTGTTTTTT
TRBV24-1,NA,NA,TRBJ1-6,CATSDPAAGDSPLHF,TGTGCCACCAGTGACCCCGCGGCAGGGGATTCACCCCTCCACTTT
TRBV7-8,TRBD1,NA,TRBJ2-7,CASSLRRTGLSYEQYF,TGTGCCAGCAGCCTTAGAAGGACAGGGCTTTCCTACGAGCAGTACTTC
TRBV4-3,NA,NA,TRBJ2-4,CASSQDSPGVGDKNIQYF,TGCGCCAGCAGCCAAGATTCACCGGGAGTCGGAGACAAAAACATTCAGTACTTC
TRBV3-1/TRBV3-2,NA,NA,TRBJ2-1,CASSRAGGPYNEQFF,TGTGCCAGCAGCCGAGCCGGGGGGCCCTACAATGAGCAGTTCTTC
TRBV19,TRBD1,NA,TRBJ1-1,CASSINRGSEAFF,TGTGCCAGTAGTATAAACAGGGGAAGTGAAGCTTTCTTT
TRBV5-1,NA,NA,TRBJ1-2,CASSLAGRGENGYTF,TGCGCCAGCAGCTTGGCCGGCAGGGGTGAGAATGGCTACACCTTC
TRBV6-2/TRBV6-3,TRBD1,NA,TRBJ1-1,CASSRDRVNTEAFF,TGTGCCAGCAGTCGGGACAGGGTGAACACTGAAGCTTTCTTT
TRBV6-5,NA,NA,TRBJ2-7,CASSYSTGHPRGEQYF,TGTGCCAGCAGTTACTCGACTGGGCACCCCCGGGGCGAGCAGTACTTC
TRBV4-3,NA,NA,TRBJ1-1,CASSQEWAGNTEAFF,TGCGCCAGCAGCCAAGAATGGGCCGGGAACACTGAAGCTTTCTTT
TRBV19,NA,NA,TRBJ1-1,CASQENTEAFF,TGTGCCAGCCAGGAGAACACTGAAGCTTTCTTT
TRBV5-4,TRBD2,NA,TRBJ2-3,CATQRDWGTDTQYF,TGTGCCACCCAGCGGGACTGGGGCACAGATACGCAGTATTTT
TRBV6-5,TRBD2,NA,TRBJ2-1,CASSYSGTRGVQEQFF,TGTGCCAGCAGTTACTCGGGGACTAGGGGGGTCCAAGAGCAGTTCTTC
TRBV25-1,NA,NA,TRBJ2-7,CASSEPGSSYEQYF,TGTGCCAGCAGTGAACCTGGGAGCTCCTACGAGCAGTACTTC
TRBV27,NA,NA,TRBJ2-7,CASSYAPHSYEQYF,TGTGCCAGCAGCTACGCCCCCCACTCCTACGAGCAGTACTTC
TRBV3-1/TRBV3-2,TRBD1,NA,TRBJ1-5,CASSPSGQRNQPQHF,TGTGCCAGCAGCCCATCGGGACAGCGAAATCAGCCCCAGCATTTT
TRBV18,NA,NA,TRBJ2-5,CASSRLVDRAGETQYF,TGTGCCAGCTCCCGCCTCGTTGACAGGGCGGGGGAGACCCAGTACTTC
TRBV11-2,TRBD2,NA,TRBJ2-1,CASLRGSGGGGSEQFF,TGTGCCAGCCTCAGGGGTAGCGGGGGGGGAGGTAGTGAGCAGTTCTTC
TRBV3-1/TRBV3-2,NA,few,TRBJ1-2,CASSQVQGTGGYTF,TGTGCCAGCAGCCAAGTACAGGGTACGGGGGGCTACACCTTC
TRBV28,NA,once,TRBJ2-6,CATASVGPNVLTF,TGTGCCACCGCCTCGGTTGGTCCCAACGTCCTGACTTTC
TRBV5-5,TRBD1,NA,TRBJ2-7,CASSLVDRVSEQYF,TGTGCCAGCAGCTTGGTGGACAGGGTAAGCGAGCAGTACTTC
TRBV19,TRBD1,NA,TRBJ2-2,CASSMWFRGTGANTGELFF,TGTGCCAGTAGTATGTGGTTCAGGGGGACAGGGGCTAACACCGGGGAGCTGTTTTTT
TRBV25-1,NA,NA,TRBJ2-1,CASSEPSYSRSYNEQFF,TGTGCCAGCAGTGAACCATCTTACTCCAGGTCCTACAATGAGCAGTTCTTC
TRBV28,TRBD1,NA,TRBJ1-5,CASSPGQGHQPQHF,TGTGCCAGCAGTCCCGGACAGGGGCATCAGCCCCAGCATTTT
TRBV4-1,NA,NA,TRBJ2-1,CASSQGETSYNEQFF,TGCGCCAGCAGCCAAGGAGAAACCTCCTACAATGAGCAGTTCTTC
TRBV11-2,TRBD2,NA,TRBJ2-7,CASSPYAGTSGSEEQYF,TGTGCCAGCAGCCCCTACGCCGGGACTAGCGGGAGCGAAGAGCAGTACTTC
TRBV28,NA,NA,TRBJ2-6,CASSLPKGVSGANVLTF,TGTGCCAGCAGTTTACCCAAAGGGGTTTCTGGGGCCAACGTCCTGACTTTC
TRBV28,NA,NA,TRBJ1-1,CASSLVAHEAFF,TGTGCCAGCAGTTTGGTGGCTCATGAAGCTTTCTTT
TRBV5-6,TRBD1,NA,TRBJ1-1,CASSEPQGRGTTEAFF,TGTGCCAGCAGCGAGCCCCAGGGCAGGGGGACCACTGAAGCTTTCTTT
TRBV19,TRBD1,NA,TRBJ2-1,CASSLDRASQFF,TGTGCCAGTAGTCTAGACAGGGCCTCGCAGTTCTTC
TRBV5-1,NA,once,TRBJ1-4,CASSLQGTSNEKLFF,TGCGCCAGCAGCTTACAGGGAACTAGTAATGAAAAACTGTTTTTT
TRBV2,TRBD1,NA,TRBJ1-5,CATSQQGARQPQHF,TGTGCCACCAGCCAGCAGGGGGCTAGGCAGCCCCAGCATTTT
TRBV7-9,TRBD1,NA,TRBJ1-1,CASSSRDSTEAFF,TGTGCCAGCAGCTCGCGGGACAGCACTGAAGCTTTCTTT
TRBV18,TRBD1,NA,TRBJ1-2,CASSPGQVDYGYTF,TGTGCCAGCTCACCAGGACAGGTTGACTATGGCTACACCTTC
TRBV24-1,TRBD2,NA,TRBJ2-7,CATSDPKRERVYEQYF,TGTGCCACCAGTGATCCCAAGCGGGAGAGGGTTTACGAGCAGTACTTC
TRBV27,TRBD1,NA,TRBJ2-7,CAIGTAGNEQYF,TGTGCCATCGGGACAGCCGGGAACGAGCAGTACTTC